This is a list of T cell receptor beta chains from one sample in a study of shared clonotypes between healthy human individuals. The method was immunoSEQ multiplex PCR; TCRdb's version includes in-frame clones alone and lacks a portion of them. The repertoire has nearly 2 million clones, about 95% of them found once; the top ten carry around 1.2%. The sample taken for sequencing was naive CD8+ T cells sorted from blood. The source of these receptors is a man between 18 and 35 years old in good health. CDR3s leave out the opening cysteine and the closing phenylalanine or tryptophan.

ASSLAGGVETQY,TRBJ2-5,TRBV4-3
ASSPSLRDRAYEQY,TRBJ2-7,TRBV4-3
SVEDMMAPTGQGGSYGYT,TRBJ1-2,TRBV29-1
ASSLPMAFEQF,TRBJ2-1,TRBV7-9
ASSTRWGDSVMNTEAF,TRBJ1-1,TRBV28
ASEGSSGNTIY,TRBJ1-3,TRBV6-5
ASSKPGHAEQY,TRBJ2-7,TRBV2
ASSETEATNEKLF,TRBJ1-4,TRBV28
ASSAGAVGEQF,TRBJ2-1,TRBV27
ASTAGPDGYNSPLH,TRBJ1-6,TRBV5-1
ASNAGGDGQPQH,TRBJ1-5,TRBV9
ASSEAEGGFYEQY,TRBJ2-7,TRBV2
AISESKPEVGTGRRGEAF,TRBJ1-1,TRBV10-3
ASSEVEEILLMNTEAF,TRBJ1-1,TRBV6-1
ASSYTGIGSPLH,TRBJ1-6,TRBV27
ASSYSPRGGTDTQY,TRBJ2-3,TRBV6-8
ASSPDLAGGFTGELF,TRBJ2-2,TRBV7-8
ASSYPGSSYNEQF,TRBJ2-1,TRBV9
ASSGQGVLMNTEAF,TRBJ1-1,TRBV6-1
TSNRTLGYEQY,TRBJ2-7,TRBV1
ASSLATLAGELF,TRBJ2-2,TRBV7-9
ASSFQQGVSNQPQH,TRBJ1-5,TRBV14
ASSPGTGYEF,TRBJ2-1,TRBV7-9
ASSYFTANTGELF,TRBJ2-2,TRBV6-6
ASSLEALGRTEAF,TRBJ1-1,TRBV7-9
ASTGTGGSPLH,TRBJ1-6,TRBV2
ASSMNRGTEAF,TRBJ1-1,TRBV19
ASSVEAGHTDTQY,TRBJ2-3,TRBV9
ASSLSLAGGRETQY,TRBJ2-5,TRBV7-2
ASSVGASLQETQY,TRBJ2-5,TRBV9
ASSFDRDSYGYT,TRBJ1-2,TRBV13
ASSPIRQGPIEAF,TRBJ1-1,TRBV4-1
ASSPEGVYEQY,TRBJ2-7,TRBV13
ASRPIKAGTYEQY,TRBJ2-7,TRBV27
ASSVREEAAAYEQY,TRBJ2-7,TRBV9
ASSEPGPGETQY,TRBJ2-5,TRBV5-6
ASSPGHYGYT,TRBJ1-2,TRBV6-5
ASSLGRNEQF,TRBJ2-1,TRBV7-9
ASSSPGTAGNTIY,TRBJ1-3,TRBV9
ASSPGGTEAF,TRBJ1-1,TRBV5-6
ASREPTSTQSRANVLT,TRBJ2-6,TRBV12-2
ASSKGGGDEKLF,TRBJ1-4,TRBV21-1
ASSKTGTSTDTQY,TRBJ2-3,TRBV9
ASSYGGHEQY,TRBJ2-7,TRBV5-4
ASGPRGQPQH,TRBJ1-5,TRBV19
ASSPEGHTGELF,TRBJ2-2,TRBV11-2
ASSEPPPLNEQF,TRBJ2-1,TRBV2
ASSYQGAGNTIY,TRBJ1-3,TRBV6-5
ASSLRAIQGSNTEAF,TRBJ1-1,TRBV27
ASSLVSEGAKNIQY,TRBJ2-4,TRBV5-8
ASSGSRGDFNNEQF,TRBJ2-1,TRBV11-2